The present T cell receptor beta chain was sequenced within a study of CD8+ T cells in alopecia areata. Trimming removed 2 bases from V and 8 bases from J; junction bases left unmatched: 6. The germline V gene encodes CDR1 SGDLS and CDR2 YYNGEE. The CDR3 contains 14 residues. There are a few counts of this clone. The authors extracted RNA and reverse transcribed it into cDNA as the sequencing template. Clones were sequenced by immunoSEQ multiplex PCR, and TCRdb holds only the in-frame ones, with some missing. The table has about 200,000 clones, roughly 50% seen once. This clonotype originated in a human donor in good health. The sample was CD8+ T cells sorted from blood. This chain joins TRBV9 and TRBJ1-4, with TRBD1 identical over 7 bases. The CDR3 DNA reads TGTGCCAGCAGCGTCCAGGGGGACCCGGAAAAACTGTTTTTT. This encodes CASSVQGDPEKLFF.